The present TCR beta chain was sequenced within a study of blood T cell repertoires in COVID-19 (dated by TCRdb to the early 2020s). Notes on the research overall: Samples from collaborators originated in the United States, Italy and Spain and spanned both the acute and convalescent phases of COVID-19. Subjects who had been exposed to COVID-19, were actively infected with it, or had recovered from it provided the deeply sampled blood TCRbeta repertoires that made up the dataset. Sample metadata almost always included a de-identified subject ID, COVID-19 status, age in years and sex. The material from the prospective study consisted of cDNA or gDNA derived from T cells, B-cell-depleted T cells, or PBMCs. The repertoires were released in a freely available public database intended as a resource for research on the immune response to SARS-CoV-2. HLA class I and class II types, where available, came from metadata supplied by the sample provider rather than from assay-based typing. The samples were drawn from the first 160 participants of the ongoing ImmuneRACE study and from over 950 subjects provided by 6 global collaborators. The investigation overall reported the following: Clinical and demographic metadata were provided uncurated, with the amount varying by source and participant.

Relative to germline, V is missing 3 bases and J is missing 5 bases, with 10 bases of the junction outside any gene match. Its CDR3 holds 15 amino acids, cysteine through phenylalanine. Only the CDR3 portion is preserved as DNA: 45 bases, with reading frame beginning at the first base. CDR1 and CDR2, per the germline V gene, are KGHSH and LQKENI. Regarding this clone: Its antigen remains undetermined. Nothing much larger sits one base from this clone, and base qualities are not available.

In Seattle, one collaborating source enrolled patients while the infection was active and tracked those patients longitudinally over the course of disease. The collaborating institutions used their own protocols to collect whole blood in K2EDTA tubes. Collaborator samples were shipped for TCRbeta analysis as frozen whole blood, isolated PBMCs, or DNA extracted from either sample type. TCRbeta CDR3 regions were amplified from genomic DNA using the immunoSEQ Assay, a bias-controlled multiplex PCR. The paper's data handling went like this. Within the assay, amplification of reference gene primers was used to estimate how many nucleated cells each sample contained. To quantify the absolute abundance of each unique TCRbeta CDR3 rearrangement, sequence reads were collapsed and filtered. For each sample, productive Simpson clonality was calculated by taking the square root of Simpson's diversity index across productive rearrangements. TCRdb mirrors the immuneACCESS table, restricted to in-frame sequences. Some clones are absent from its copies; in checked studies, under half trace to an unresolved V gene, and the reason for the others is unknown. D and trimming were read from the DNA, whereas the V and J calls and clone size are those reported in that table. The sample yields a few hundred thousand clones; 80% to 90% were counted once. The ten largest clones represent about 6% of the sample.

The clonotype originates from a woman in her forties or fifties with COVID-19, enrolled during active disease. Sequenced material: peripheral blood. Rearrangement joined TRBV18 to TRBJ2-7; 7 of the junction bases match TRBD1. The DNA sequence reads TGTGCCAGCTCACCTCGAATCGACAGGGCCCACGAGCAGTACTTC. This yields the protein CASSPRIDRAHEQYF.